The rows below give T cell receptor beta chains drawn from one sample of a study of cytomegalovirus exposure and HLA in healthy donors. Sequenced by immunoSEQ multiplex PCR; TCRdb stores in-frame clones only, minus some. The table lists tens of thousands of clones, 65% to 90% of them singletons. Sequencing input: PBMCs. Receptors were obtained from a woman younger than 30 in good health and CMV-seronegative. CDR3s include the opening cysteine and the closing phenylalanine or tryptophan. The order of the fields is V gene, J gene, CDR3 protein.

TRBV11-2,TRBJ2-3,CASSPREYTQYF
TRBV4-3,TRBJ2-3,CASSQDNRRSGGTDTQYF
TRBV27,TRBJ1-2,CASSYDARSDGYTF
TRBV5-4,TRBJ1-4,CASSSTENEKLFF
TRBV28,TRBJ2-7,CASSLLATRSYEQYF
TRBV6-5,TRBJ1-1,CASSYGDTEAFF
TRBV18,TRBJ1-6,CASSPDRVGSPLNF
TRBV7-3,TRBJ2-6,CASSTGGSGANVLPF
TRBV6-5,TRBJ2-7,CASSYSRGPYEQYF
TRBV6-4,TRBJ2-1,CASSPGTGDYNEQFF
TRBV5-1,TRBJ2-1,CASSSWTSGTYNEQFF
TRBV14,TRBJ2-7,CASSPRYKNSTYEQYF
TRBV28,TRBJ1-4,CASSPRDRLFF
TRBV4-2,TRBJ2-5,CASSQDRGQTQYF
TRBV6-1,TRBJ1-5,CASNNPGVSNQPQHF
TRBV19,TRBJ1-5,CASSIFAGQGGNQPQHF
TRBV25-1,TRBJ1-5,CASSDGTGGPYSNQPQNF
TRBV4-1,TRBJ1-2,CASSQVGTGVGYTF
TRBV4-2,TRBJ2-7,CASSQALAGVGEQYF
TRBV5-3,TRBJ2-5,CARSWRGFGPRERETQYF
TRBV11-2,TRBJ1-2,CASSLLGSYGYTF
TRBV29-1,TRBJ1-1,CSARGGMNTEAFF
TRBV4-3,TRBJ2-1,CASSQSGEQFF
TRBV2,TRBJ2-6,CASSKRDRGPLGANVLTF
TRBV6-5,TRBJ1-2,CASSYGGGGYGYTF
TRBV7-9,TRBJ1-4,CASSLMGGFSTNEKLFF
TRBV7-9,TRBJ2-1,CASSSGDRNNEQFF
TRBV6-5,TRBJ1-5,CASRPGTGSNQPQHF
TRBV6-1,TRBJ2-7,CASRSPPSGRDEQYF
TRBV2,TRBJ2-4,CASSEPAENIQYF
TRBV6-5,TRBJ2-7,CASSSGTFYEQYF
TRBV4-1,TRBJ2-7,CASSQAPGTGAYEQYF
TRBV6-5,TRBJ2-2,CATGENTGELFF
TRBV25-1,TRBJ2-3,CASSGAAGGPADTQYF
TRBV27,TRBJ2-3,CASSLSGAGTDTQYF
TRBV5-1,TRBJ2-1,CASSLYNGEIDEQFF
TRBV7-8,TRBJ2-5,CASREGETQYF
TRBV5-1,TRBJ2-1,CASSLERGGLNEQFF